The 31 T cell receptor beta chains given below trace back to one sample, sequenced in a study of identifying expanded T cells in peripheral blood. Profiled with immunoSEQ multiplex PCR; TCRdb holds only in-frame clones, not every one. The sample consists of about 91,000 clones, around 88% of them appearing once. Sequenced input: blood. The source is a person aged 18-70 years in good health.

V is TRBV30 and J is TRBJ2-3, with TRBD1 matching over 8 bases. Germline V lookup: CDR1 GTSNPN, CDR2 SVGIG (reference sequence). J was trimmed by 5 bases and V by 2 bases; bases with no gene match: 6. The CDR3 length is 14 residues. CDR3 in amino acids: CAWSLTGGGDTQYF. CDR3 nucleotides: TGTGCCTGGAGTCTAACAGGGGGTGGAGATACGCAGTATTTT.

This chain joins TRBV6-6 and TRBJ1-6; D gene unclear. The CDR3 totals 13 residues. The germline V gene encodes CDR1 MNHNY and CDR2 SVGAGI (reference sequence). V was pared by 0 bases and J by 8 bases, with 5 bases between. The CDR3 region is CASSYSKDSPLHF. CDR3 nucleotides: TGTGCCAGCAGTTACTCGAAGGATTCACCCCTCCACTTT.

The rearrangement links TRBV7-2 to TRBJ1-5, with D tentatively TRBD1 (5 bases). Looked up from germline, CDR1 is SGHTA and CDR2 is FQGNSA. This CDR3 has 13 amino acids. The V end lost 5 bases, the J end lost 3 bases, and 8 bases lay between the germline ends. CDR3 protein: CASSGANNQPQHF. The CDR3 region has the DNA TGTGCCAGCAGCGGGGCAAACAATCAGCCCCAGCATTTT. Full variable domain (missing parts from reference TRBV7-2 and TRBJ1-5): GAGVSQSPSNKVTEKGKDVELRCDPISGHTALYWYRQSLGQGLEFLIYFQGNSAPDKSGLPSDRFSAERTGGSVSTLTIQRTQQEDSAVYLCASSGANNQPQHFGDGTRLSIL.

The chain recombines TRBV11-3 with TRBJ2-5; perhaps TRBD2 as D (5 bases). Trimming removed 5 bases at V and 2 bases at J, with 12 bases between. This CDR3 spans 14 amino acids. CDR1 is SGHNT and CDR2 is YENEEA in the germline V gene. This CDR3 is CASSQSGSQETQYF. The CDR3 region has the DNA TGTGCCAGCAGCCAGTCGGGATCACAAGAGACCCAGTACTTC.

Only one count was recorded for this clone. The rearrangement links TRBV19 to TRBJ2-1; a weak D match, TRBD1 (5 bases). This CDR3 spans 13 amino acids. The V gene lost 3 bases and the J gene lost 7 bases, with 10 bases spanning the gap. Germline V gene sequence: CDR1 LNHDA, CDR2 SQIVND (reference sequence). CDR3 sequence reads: CASSIVAGNEQFF. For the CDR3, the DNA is TGTGCCAGTAGTATTGTAGCAGGGAATGAGCAGTTCTTC.

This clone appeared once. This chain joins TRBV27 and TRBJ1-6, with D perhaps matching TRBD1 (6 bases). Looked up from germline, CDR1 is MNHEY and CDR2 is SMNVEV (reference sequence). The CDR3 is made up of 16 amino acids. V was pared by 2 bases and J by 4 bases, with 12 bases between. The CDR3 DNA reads TGTGCCAGCAGTTTACGAGACAGGTCGTATAATTCACCCCTCCACTTT. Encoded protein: CASSLRDRSYNSPLHF.

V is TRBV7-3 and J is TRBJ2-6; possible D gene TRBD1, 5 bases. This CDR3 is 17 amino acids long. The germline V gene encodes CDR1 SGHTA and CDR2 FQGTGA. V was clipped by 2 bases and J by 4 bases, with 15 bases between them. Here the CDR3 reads CASSLLPQGSGANVLTF. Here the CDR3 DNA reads TGTGCCAGCAGCTTACTCCCCCAGGGTTCCGGGGCCAACGTCCTGACTTTC.

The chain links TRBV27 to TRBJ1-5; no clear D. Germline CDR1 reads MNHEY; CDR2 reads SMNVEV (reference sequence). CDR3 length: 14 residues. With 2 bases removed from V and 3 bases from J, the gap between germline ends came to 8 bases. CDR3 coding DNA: TGTGCCAGCAGTTTAGGGCAGTACAATCAGCCCCAGCATTTT. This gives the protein CASSLGQYNQPQHF.

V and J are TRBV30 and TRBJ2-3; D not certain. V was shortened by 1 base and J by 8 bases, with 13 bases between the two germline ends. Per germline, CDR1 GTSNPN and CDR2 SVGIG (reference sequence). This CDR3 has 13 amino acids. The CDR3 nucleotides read TGTGCCTGGAGTGCCCTGTTAGTCGGTACGCAGTATTTT. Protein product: CAWSALLVGTQYF.

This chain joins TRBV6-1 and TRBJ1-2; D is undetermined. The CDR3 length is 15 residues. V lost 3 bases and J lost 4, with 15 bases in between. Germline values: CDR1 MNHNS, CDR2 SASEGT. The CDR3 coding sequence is TGTGCCAGCAGTGAGATCCAGGAAGGGATCTATGGCTACACCTTC. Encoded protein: CASSEIQEGIYGYTF.

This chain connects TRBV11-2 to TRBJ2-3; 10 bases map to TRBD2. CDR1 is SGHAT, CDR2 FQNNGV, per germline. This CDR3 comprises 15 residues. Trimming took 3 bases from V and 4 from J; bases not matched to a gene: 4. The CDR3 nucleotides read TGTGCCAGCAGCTTTTTGAGCGGGGGGGCAGATACGCAGTATTTT. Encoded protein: CASSFLSGGADTQYF.

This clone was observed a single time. The CDR3 is CASSQLYRGQSPLHF. DNA of the CDR3: TGCGCCAGCAGCCAACTATACAGGGGGCAATCACCCCTCCACTTT. The chain recombines TRBV4-1 with TRBJ1-6; 9 positions agree with TRBD1. The CDR3 sequence is 15 residues long. The V and J ends lost 2 bases and 10 bases, in that order; junction bases with no gene match: 6. Per the germline V gene, CDR1 is MGHRA and CDR2 is YSYEKL.

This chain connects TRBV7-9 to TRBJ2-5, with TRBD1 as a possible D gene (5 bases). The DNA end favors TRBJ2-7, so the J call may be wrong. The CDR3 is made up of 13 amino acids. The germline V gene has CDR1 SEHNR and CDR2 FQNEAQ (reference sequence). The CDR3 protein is CASSLQGPYEQYF. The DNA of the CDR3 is TGTGCCAGCAGCTTGCAGGGCCCCTACGAGCAGTACTTC.

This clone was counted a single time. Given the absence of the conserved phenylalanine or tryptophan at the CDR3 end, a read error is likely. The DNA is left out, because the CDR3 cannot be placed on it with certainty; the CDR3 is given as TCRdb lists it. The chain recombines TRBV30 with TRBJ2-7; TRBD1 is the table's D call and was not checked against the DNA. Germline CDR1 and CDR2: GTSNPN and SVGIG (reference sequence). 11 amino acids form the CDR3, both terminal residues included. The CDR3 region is CAWSVSDRGGY.

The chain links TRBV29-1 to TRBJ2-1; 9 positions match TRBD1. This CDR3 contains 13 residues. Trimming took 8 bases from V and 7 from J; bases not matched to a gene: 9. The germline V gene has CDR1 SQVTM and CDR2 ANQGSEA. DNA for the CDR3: TGCAGCCCCAGGGGACAGGGTGGAAATGAGCAGTTCTTC. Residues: CSPRGQGGNEQFF.

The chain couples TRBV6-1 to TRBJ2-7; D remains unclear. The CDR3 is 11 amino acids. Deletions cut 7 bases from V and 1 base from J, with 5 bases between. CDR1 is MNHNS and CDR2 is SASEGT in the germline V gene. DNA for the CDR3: TGTGCCAGCATGCCATCCTACGAGCAGTACTTC. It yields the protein CASMPSYEQYF.

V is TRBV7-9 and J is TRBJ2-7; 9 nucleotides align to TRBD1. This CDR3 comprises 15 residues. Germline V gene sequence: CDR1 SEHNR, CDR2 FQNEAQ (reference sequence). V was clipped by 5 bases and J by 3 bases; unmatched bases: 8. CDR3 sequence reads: CASSRGTGTYYEQYF. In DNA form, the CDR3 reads TGTGCCAGCAGCCGAGGGACAGGGACTTACTACGAGCAGTACTTC.

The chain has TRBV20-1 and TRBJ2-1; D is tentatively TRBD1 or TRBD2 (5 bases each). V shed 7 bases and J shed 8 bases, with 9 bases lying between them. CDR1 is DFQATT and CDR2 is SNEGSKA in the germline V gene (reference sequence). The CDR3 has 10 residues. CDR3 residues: CSVRDDEQFF. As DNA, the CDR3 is TGCAGTGTCAGGGACGATGAGCAGTTCTTC.

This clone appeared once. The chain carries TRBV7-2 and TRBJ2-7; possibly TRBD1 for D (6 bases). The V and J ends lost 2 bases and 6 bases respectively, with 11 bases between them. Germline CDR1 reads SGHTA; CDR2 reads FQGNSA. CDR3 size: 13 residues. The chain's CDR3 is CASSLTGLGEQYF. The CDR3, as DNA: TGTGCCAGCAGCTTAACAGGGCTTGGCGAGCAGTACTTC.

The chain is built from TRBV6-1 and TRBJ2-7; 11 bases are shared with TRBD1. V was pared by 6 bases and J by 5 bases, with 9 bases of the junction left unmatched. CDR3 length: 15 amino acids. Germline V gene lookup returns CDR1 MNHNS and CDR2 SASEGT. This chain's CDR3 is CASRPGGQGAHEQYF. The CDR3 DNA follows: TGTGCCAGCAGACCCGGCGGACAGGGGGCTCACGAGCAGTACTTC.

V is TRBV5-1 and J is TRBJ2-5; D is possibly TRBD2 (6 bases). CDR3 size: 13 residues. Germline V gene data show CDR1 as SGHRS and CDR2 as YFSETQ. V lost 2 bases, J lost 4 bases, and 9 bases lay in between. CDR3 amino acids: CASSLGGAETQYF. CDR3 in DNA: TGCGCCAGCAGCTTAGGCGGGGCAGAGACCCAGTACTTC.

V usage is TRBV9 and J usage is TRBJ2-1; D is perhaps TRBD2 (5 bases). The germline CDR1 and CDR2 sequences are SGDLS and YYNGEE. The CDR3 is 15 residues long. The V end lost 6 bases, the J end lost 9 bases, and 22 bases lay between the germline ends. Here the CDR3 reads CASNSPSGSGAEQFF. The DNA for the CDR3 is TGTGCCAGCAACTCCCCCTCGGGGAGCGGAGCTGAGCAGTTCTTC.

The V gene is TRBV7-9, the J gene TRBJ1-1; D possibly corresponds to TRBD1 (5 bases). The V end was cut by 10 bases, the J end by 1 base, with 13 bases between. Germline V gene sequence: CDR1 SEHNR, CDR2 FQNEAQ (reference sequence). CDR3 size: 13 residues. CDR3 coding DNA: TGTGCCACCATTTTCGGGGGGAACACTGAAGCTTTCTTT. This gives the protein CATIFGGNTEAFF.

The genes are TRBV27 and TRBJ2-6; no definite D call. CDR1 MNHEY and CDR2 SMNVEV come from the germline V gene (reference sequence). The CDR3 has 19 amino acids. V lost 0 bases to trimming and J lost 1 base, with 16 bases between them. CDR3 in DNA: TGTGCCAGCAGTTTATCGTTCCCAGTAGGATGGTCTGGGGCCAACGTCCTGACTTTC. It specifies CASSLSFPVGWSGANVLTF.

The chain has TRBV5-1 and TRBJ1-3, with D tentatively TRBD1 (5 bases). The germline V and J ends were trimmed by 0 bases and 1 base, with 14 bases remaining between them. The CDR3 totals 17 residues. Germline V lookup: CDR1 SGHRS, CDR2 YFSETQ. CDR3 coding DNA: TGCGCCAGCAGCTTGGGGCTTACCAGGGTGTCTGGAAACACCATATATTTT. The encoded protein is CASSLGLTRVSGNTIYF. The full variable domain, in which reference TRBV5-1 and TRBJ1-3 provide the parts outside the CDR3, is KAGVTQTPRYLIKTRGQQVTLSCSPISGHRSVSWYQQTPGQGLQFLFEYFSETQRNKGNFPGRFSGRQFSNSRSEMNVSTLELGDSALYLCASSLGLTRVSGNTIYFGEGSWLTVV.

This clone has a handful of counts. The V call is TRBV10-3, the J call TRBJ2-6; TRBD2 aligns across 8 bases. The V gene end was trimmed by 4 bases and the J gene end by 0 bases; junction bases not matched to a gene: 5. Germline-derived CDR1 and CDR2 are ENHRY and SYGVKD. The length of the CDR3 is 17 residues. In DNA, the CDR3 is TGTGCCATCAGTGGGACTAGCCCCGACTCTGGGGCCAACGTCCTGACTTTC. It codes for CAISGTSPDSGANVLTF.

CDR3 coding DNA: TGTGCCAGCAGGGGGGGATACGAGCAGTACTTC. The encoded protein is CASRGGYEQYF. This sequence joins TRBV27 and TRBJ2-5; tentative D call: TRBD2 (6 bases). The J call is uncertain, as TRBJ2-7 better fits the DNA end. The CDR3 extends over 11 amino acids. Germline CDR1 is MNHEY and CDR2 is SMNVEV (reference sequence).

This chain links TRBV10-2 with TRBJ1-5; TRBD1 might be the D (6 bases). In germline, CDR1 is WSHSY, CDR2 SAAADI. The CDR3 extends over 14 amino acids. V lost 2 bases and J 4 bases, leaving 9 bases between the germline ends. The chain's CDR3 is CASSEGGQNQPQHF. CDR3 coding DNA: TGCGCCAGCAGTGAGGGGGGCCAGAATCAGCCCCAGCATTTT.

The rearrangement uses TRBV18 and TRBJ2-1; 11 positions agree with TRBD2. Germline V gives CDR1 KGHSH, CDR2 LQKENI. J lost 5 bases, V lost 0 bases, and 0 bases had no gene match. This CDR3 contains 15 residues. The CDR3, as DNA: TGTGCCAGCTCACCACCGGGACTAGCGGACAATGAGCAGTTCTTC. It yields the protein CASSPPGLADNEQFF.

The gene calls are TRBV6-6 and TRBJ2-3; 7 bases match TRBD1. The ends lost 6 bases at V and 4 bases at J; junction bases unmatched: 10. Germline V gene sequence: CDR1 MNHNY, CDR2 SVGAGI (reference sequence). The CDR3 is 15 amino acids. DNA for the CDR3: TGTGCCAGCAGCCTTAGACAGGGTGGGGCAGATACGCAGTATTTT. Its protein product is CASSLRQGGADTQYF.

The CDR3, as DNA: TGTGCCAGCAGCGCACAAGGGACCGGCTATGGCTACACCTTC. The encoded protein is CASSAQGTGYGYTF. The chain uses TRBV9 and TRBJ1-2, with a weak D call TRBD1 (5 bases). CDR1 is SGDLS, CDR2 YYNGEE, per germline. CDR3 size: 14 residues. The ends were cut back, 3 bases at V and 4 bases at J, with 13 bases in the middle.